The 14 T cell receptor beta chains below come from one sample, sequenced in a study of control samples from healthy donors and cancer patients. TCRdb's copy holds only in-frame clones and misses some; the assay was immunoSEQ multiplex PCR. In the table there are over 100,000 clones, roughly 92% of which are singletons. Sequencing was carried out using blood. These receptors were obtained from a man between 18 and 29 years old in good health.

This chain links TRBV11-2 with TRBJ2-7, with TRBD2 identical over 9 bases. CDR3 length: 15 residues. V gave up 5 bases and J gave up 4 bases; unmatched junction bases: 9. Germline-derived CDR1 and CDR2 are SGHAT and FQNNGV. In DNA form, the CDR3 reads TGTGCCAGCAGCCATCCGGGCGGGGGGGCTTACGAGCAGTACTTC. It codes for CASSHPGGGAYEQYF.

This chain joins TRBV4-1 and TRBJ2-4; 11 nucleotides agree with TRBD2. Trimming cost V 0 bases and J 0 bases; bases outside gene matches: 7. This CDR3 has 19 amino acids. Per germline, CDR1 MGHRA and CDR2 YSYEKL. CDR3 residues: CASSQDWVAGGIAKNIQYF. The CDR3 nucleotides are TGCGCCAGCAGCCAAGATTGGGTAGCGGGGGGGATAGCCAAAAACATTCAGTACTTC.

This chain uses TRBV5-6 with TRBJ1-1; 12 bases map to TRBD1. Germline assignment: CDR1 SGHDT and CDR2 YYEEEE. Trimming removed 0 bases from V and 5 bases from J; junction bases left unmatched: 14. The CDR3 runs to 19 residues. CDR3 sequence reads: CASSLAKGQGAGKRTEAFF. The CDR3, as DNA: TGTGCCAGCAGCTTGGCCAAGGGACAGGGGGCAGGGAAAAGGACTGAAGCTTTCTTT.

J is TRBJ2-3 and V is TRBV9; 8 nucleotides align to TRBD2. Germline assignment: CDR1 SGDLS and CDR2 YYNGEE. The ends lost 4 bases at V and 2 bases at J; junction bases unmatched: 6. CDR3 length: 15 amino acids. CDR3 bases: TGTGCCAGCAGCCCAGCGGGGGTTATCACAGATACGCAGTATTTT. This gives the protein CASSPAGVITDTQYF.

The chain combines TRBV12-3 or TRBV12-4 with TRBJ2-3; D not certain. V was cut by 6 bases and J by 6 bases, with 10 bases left in between. The CDR3 sequence is 12 residues long. The CDR3 nucleotides are TGTGCCAGCAGGCTCACCGCGGATACGCAGTATTTT. Translated, it gives CASRLTADTQYF.

The J gene is TRBJ2-7, the V gene TRBV6-5; D not resolved. This CDR3 spans 14 amino acids. Germline assignment: CDR1 MNHEY and CDR2 SVGAGI. Trimming pared 0 bases from V and 0 bases from J, leaving 6 bases between. The CDR3 bases are TGTGCCAGCAGTTACTCCGGAATCTCCTACGAGCAGTACTTC. Its translation is CASSYSGISYEQYF.

The chain carries TRBV11-1 and TRBJ1-2; weak D call: TRBD1 (5 bases). CDR1 and CDR2 (germline): SGHAT, FQDESV (reference sequence). The CDR3 runs 13 residues. Trimming shortened V by 5 bases and J by 2 bases, and 9 bases separated the two germline ends. CDR3 loop: CASSPDINYGYTF. As DNA, the CDR3 is TGTGCCAGCAGCCCGGACATAAACTATGGCTACACCTTC.

CDR3 nucleotide sequence: TGCGCCAGCAGCCCCGAAGGAAACACCATATATTTT. Amino acids: CASSPEGNTIYF. This chain uses TRBV5-1 with TRBJ1-3; D ambiguous. In germline, CDR1 is SGHRS, CDR2 YFSETQ. The CDR3 has 12 residues. Trimming cost V 4 bases and J 4 bases, with 6 bases left between them. The full variable domain, completed using reference TRBV5-1 and TRBJ1-3, is KAGVTQTPRYLIKTRGQQVTLSCSPISGHRSVSWYQQTPGQGLQFLFEYFSETQRNKGNFPGRFSGRQFSNSRSEMNVSTLELGDSALYLCASSPEGNTIYFGEGSWLTVV.

The chain employs TRBV7-2 and TRBJ2-1; D is possibly TRBD1 (6 bases). Germline values: CDR1 SGHTA, CDR2 FQGNSA. V lost 5 bases and J 14 bases, leaving 16 bases between the germline ends. This CDR3 is 12 amino acids long. The CDR3 is CASSPRDRLKFF. DNA of the CDR3: TGTGCCAGCAGCCCACGTGACAGGTTAAAGTTCTTC.

The rearrangement uses TRBV10-3 and TRBJ1-2; D remains ambiguous. V lost 0 bases and J 0 bases, leaving 14 bases between the germline ends. CDR1 and CDR2 (germline): ENHRY, SYGVKD. The CDR3 is made up of 17 amino acids. CDR3 sequence (DNA): TGTGCCATCAGTGAGTCGAGCGACGGGATAGCTAACTATGGCTACACCTTC. Its translation is CAISESSDGIANYGYTF.

The chain combines TRBV2 with TRBJ1-5; unclear D gene. The germline V gene encodes CDR1 SNHLY and CDR2 FYNNEI. V dropped 6 bases and J dropped 6 bases, with 12 bases sitting between them. This CDR3 has 13 amino acids. In DNA form, the CDR3 reads TGTGCCAGCAGCCCAGGTACGACTCAGCCCCAGCATTTT. Protein: CASSPGTTQPQHF.

V gene TRBV5-1 combines with J gene TRBJ2-1; D unclear. Germline V gene sequence: CDR1 SGHRS, CDR2 YFSETQ. This CDR3 comprises 11 residues. V was trimmed by 5 bases and J by 7 bases, leaving 7 bases between them. CDR3 bases: TGCGCCAGCAGATCCGGGAATGAGCAGTTCTTC. Translation: CASRSGNEQFF. Using reference TRBV5-1 and TRBJ2-1 for the parts outside the CDR3, the full variable domain is KAGVTQTPRYLIKTRGQQVTLSCSPISGHRSVSWYQQTPGQGLQFLFEYFSETQRNKGNFPGRFSGRQFSNSRSEMNVSTLELGDSALYLCASRSGNEQFFGPGTRLTVL.

The chain is built from TRBV27 and TRBJ2-1, with D maybe TRBD2 (7 bases). The CDR3 has 16 residues. Germline CDR1 and CDR2: MNHEY and SMNVEV (reference sequence). Trimming stripped 5 bases from V and 5 bases from J, with 19 bases between. CDR3 bases: TGTGCCAGCAGTATCCTGGGGGGGCCGCTGAACAATGAGCAGTTCTTC. This encodes CASSILGGPLNNEQFF.

This clone was recorded only once. The rearrangement uses TRBV2 and TRBJ1-3; the D gene is possibly TRBD1 (6 bases). CDR1 is SNHLY, CDR2 FYNNEI, per germline. V was trimmed by 7 bases and J by 7 bases, leaving 17 bases between them. This CDR3 is 14 amino acids long. The CDR3 loop is CASTKGQGLNTIYF. CDR3 DNA sequence: TGTGCCAGCACTAAGGGGCAGGGGCTGAACACCATATATTTT.